This T cell receptor beta chain is from a study of CD4 and CD8 cells across lung adenocarcinoma regions. Donors had localized lung adenocarcinoma, a non-small cell lung cancer. Germline CDR1 MNHEY, CDR2 SVGAGI. Trimming took 0 bases from V and 7 from J, leaving 9 bases between them. The CDR3 loop spans 14 amino acids. This clonotype is labeled medium-sized. In TCRdb, the PCR reads were re-called with MiXCR into one record per CDR3 protein. Altogether 12,000 or so distinct CDR3 sequences are present, approximately 50% being singletons, with the ten largest covering 25% to 35%. The rearrangement joins TRBV6-5 to TRBJ1-4; D gene ambiguous. Material for sequencing was CD8+ T cells from the center of a lung tumor. The sequence was obtained from a female donor with lung adenocarcinoma. The CD4 and CD8 labels of this study may be unreliable. CDR3 sequence (DNA): TGTGCCAGCAGTTACTCGCCAGCGAGTGAAAAACTGTTTTTT. Its protein product is CASSYSPASEKLFF.